One and the same sample provided the 14 T cell receptor beta chains below, sequenced in a study of response to subunit inactivated influenza vaccine. TCRdb re-derived calls from the RT-PCR reads in MiXCR, one entry per CDR3 protein. The sample includes around 570,000 distinct CDR3 sequences, approximately 11% seen only once; the top ten take about 10%. The same sample was also used in a study of T cells expressing NK-cell markers. From that paper: Researchers built TCR beta cDNA using 5'RACE template switching with UMIs.

Sequencing used PBMCs from blood, obtained on the day of vaccination. These receptors were obtained from a man aged 50 or older who received an inactivated influenza vaccine.

This clonotype was found a few times. The V gene is TRBV9, the J gene TRBJ2-7, with 14 bases identical to TRBD2. This CDR3 has 15 amino acids. The V gene end was trimmed by 0 bases and the J gene end by 7 bases; junction bases not matched to a gene: 3. CDR1 SGDLS and CDR2 YYNGEE come from the germline V gene. The CDR3 loop is CASSVEGLAGDEQYF. For the CDR3, the DNA is TGTGCCAGCAGCGTAGAGGGACTAGCGGGAGATGAGCAGTACTTC. The whole variable domain, remainder taken from reference TRBV9 and TRBJ2-7, is DSGVTQTPKHLITATGQRVTLRCSPRSGDLSVYWYQQSLDQGLQFLIQYYNGEERAKGNILERFSAQQFPDLHSELNLSSLELGDSALYFCASSVEGLAGDEQYFGPGTRLTVT.

With respect to this clonotype: Mismatch with germline at one junction end may stem from a read error. The chain couples TRBV15 to TRBJ2-5, with 15 nucleotides matching TRBD2. The germline V gene has CDR1 LNHNV and CDR2 YYDKDF (reference sequence). This CDR3 has 17 amino acids. The CDR3 sequence: CATSRELTPWTSGRESF. In DNA form, the CDR3 reads TGTGCCACCAGCAGAGAGCTAACACCTTGGACTAGCGGGAGGGAAAGCTTC.

The V call is TRBV20-1, the J call TRBJ2-7, with 9 bases aligning to TRBD1. Germline lookup yields CDR1 DFQATT and CDR2 SNEGSKA (reference sequence). The trim removed 5 bases at V and 2 bases at J, leaving 13 bases unmatched. This CDR3 has 16 residues. The CDR3 is CSARPYPDRGTYEQYF. As DNA, the CDR3 is TGCAGTGCTCGCCCTTACCCTGACAGGGGGACCTACGAGCAGTACTTC.

This clonotype was counted only a few times. The J gene is TRBJ1-4, the V gene TRBV20-1; D perhaps matches TRBD1 (5 bases). The CDR3 contains 11 residues. Per germline, CDR1 DFQATT and CDR2 SNEGSKA (reference sequence). The V and J ends lost 6 bases and 8 bases respectively, with 10 bases between them. CDR3 sequence (DNA): TGCAGTGCCTTTGACAGAGAAAAACTGTTTTTT. Translation: CSAFDREKLFF.

There are many counts of this clonotype. The DNA of the CDR3 is TGCAGTGCTAGAGATACCGGGGAGCTGTTTTTT. Its protein is CSARDTGELFF. This rearrangement joins TRBV20-1 to TRBJ2-2; the D is unclear. Per the germline V gene, CDR1 is DFQATT and CDR2 is SNEGSKA (reference sequence). Trimming shortened V by 0 bases and J by 5 bases, and 1 base separated the two germline ends. The CDR3 is 11 residues long.

This chain connects TRBV29-1 to TRBJ2-3; no firm D call. The CDR3 covers 10 residues. Germline V gene data show CDR1 as SQVTM and CDR2 as ANQGSEA. V gave up 7 bases and J gave up 8 bases, with 10 bases separating them. This CDR3 is CSGWQSTQYF. In DNA, the CDR3 is TGCAGCGGGTGGCAGTCTACGCAGTATTTT.

This clonotype was counted many times. The genes are TRBV5-1 and TRBJ1-1; maybe TRBD1 (5 bases). V dropped 4 bases and J dropped 4 bases, with 17 bases sitting between them. CDR1 and CDR2 (germline): SGHRS, YFSETQ. This CDR3 is 15 amino acids long. The CDR3 loop reads CASSPRSGDGTEAFF. In DNA form, the CDR3 reads TGCGCCAGCAGCCCCCGCTCGGGGGACGGCACTGAAGCTTTCTTT.

V and J are TRBV27 and TRBJ2-5; TRBD2 matches at 8 bases. The CDR3 is 14 amino acids. The germline gives CDR1 MNHEY, CDR2 SMNVEV (reference sequence). After removal of 6 bases from V and 4 bases from J, the junction contained 7 bases not matched to a gene. CDR3 DNA: TGTGCCAGCAGCCTGGGACTAGGCGGAGAGACCCAGTACTTC. It yields the protein CASSLGLGGETQYF.

V gene TRBV7-9 combines with J gene TRBJ2-1, with 10 bases aligning to TRBD2. The J segment lost 7 bases and the V segment lost 2 bases, leaving 8 bases of the junction unmatched. This CDR3 has 16 amino acids. CDR1 and CDR2 (germline): SEHNR, FQNEAQ (reference sequence). The CDR3 spells CASSLRLGLALNEQFF. The CDR3 bases are TGTGCCAGCAGCTTACGTCTGGGACTAGCGCTTAATGAGCAGTTCTTC.

The chain employs TRBV24-1 and TRBJ2-3; 7 positions agree with TRBD2. V trimming: 2 bases; J trimming: 0 bases; junction bases outside the gene matches: 4. CDR1 is KGHDR, CDR2 SFDVKD, per germline. The CDR3 spans 16 residues. For the CDR3, the DNA is TGTGCCACCAGTGATTCCGGTAGCGGGAGCACAGATACGCAGTATTTT. Its protein product is CATSDSGSGSTDTQYF.

This clonotype has only a few counts. This chain joins TRBV11-2 and TRBJ2-7; tentative D call: TRBD1 (6 bases). Deletions cut 0 bases from V and 0 bases from J, with 15 bases between. This CDR3 is built from 17 residues. Germline V gene lookup returns CDR1 SGHAT and CDR2 FQNNGV. CDR3 sequence (DNA): TGTGCCAGCAGCTTAGATCCAAGACAGGTTCCCTCCTACGAGCAGTACTTC. Translated: CASSLDPRQVPSYEQYF.

The V gene is TRBV10-3, the J gene TRBJ1-2; no clear D. Germline V lookup: CDR1 ENHRY, CDR2 SYGVKD. Trimming took off 1 base at V and 4 bases at J, with 7 bases between the two ends. The CDR3 is made up of 13 amino acids. CDR3 protein: CAISEWGSYGYTF. As DNA, the CDR3 is TGTGCCATCAGTGAGTGGGGTTCCTATGGCTACACCTTC.

This clonotype came up a few times. The chain recombines TRBV5-1 with TRBJ2-5, with D maybe TRBD2 (5 bases). Germline lookup yields CDR1 SGHRS and CDR2 YFSETQ. The CDR3 sequence is 14 residues long. V was shortened by 1 base and J by 5 bases, with 12 bases between the two germline ends. The CDR3: CASSLLRAGETQYF. DNA for the CDR3: TGCGCCAGCAGCTTGCTGAGGGCCGGGGAGACCCAGTACTTC.

The J gene is TRBJ2-6, the V gene TRBV20-1; D may be TRBD1 (6 bases). Germline assignment: CDR1 DFQATT and CDR2 SNEGSKA (reference sequence). V was trimmed by 7 bases and J by 0 bases, leaving 10 bases between them. CDR3 length: 14 residues. The CDR3 reads CSGTARSGANVLTF. CDR3 sequence (DNA): TGCAGTGGGACAGCCCGCTCTGGGGCCAACGTCCTGACTTTC.